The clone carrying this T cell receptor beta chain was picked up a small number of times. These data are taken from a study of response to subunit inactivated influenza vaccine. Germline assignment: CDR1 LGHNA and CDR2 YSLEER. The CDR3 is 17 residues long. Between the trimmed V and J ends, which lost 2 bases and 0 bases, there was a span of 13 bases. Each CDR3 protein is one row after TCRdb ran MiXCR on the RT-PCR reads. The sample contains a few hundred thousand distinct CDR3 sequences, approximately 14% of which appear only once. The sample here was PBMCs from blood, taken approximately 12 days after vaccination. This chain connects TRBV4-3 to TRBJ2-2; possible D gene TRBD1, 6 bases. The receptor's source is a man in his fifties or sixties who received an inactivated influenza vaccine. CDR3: CASSQPGVGSNTGELFF. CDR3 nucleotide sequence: TGCGCCAGCAGCCAACCAGGGGTTGGATCGAACACCGGGGAGCTGTTTTTT.